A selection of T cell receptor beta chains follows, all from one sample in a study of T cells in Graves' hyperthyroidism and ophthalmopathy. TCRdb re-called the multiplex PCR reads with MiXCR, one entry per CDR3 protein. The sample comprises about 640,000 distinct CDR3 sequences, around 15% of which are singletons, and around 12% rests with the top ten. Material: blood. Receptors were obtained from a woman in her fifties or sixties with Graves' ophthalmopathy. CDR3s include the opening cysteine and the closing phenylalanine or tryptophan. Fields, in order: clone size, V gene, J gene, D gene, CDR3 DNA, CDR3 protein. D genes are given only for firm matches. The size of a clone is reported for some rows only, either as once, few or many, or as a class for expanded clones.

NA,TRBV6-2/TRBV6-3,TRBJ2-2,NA,TGTGCCAGCAGTTACTGGGGGGCCGCGAACACCGGGGAGCTGTTTTTT,CASSYWGAANTGELFF
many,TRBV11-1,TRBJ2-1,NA,TGTGCCAGCAGCTTCGGGGCTTCGAACAATGAGCAGTTCTTC,CASSFGASNNEQFF
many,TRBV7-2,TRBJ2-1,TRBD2,TGTGCCAGCAGCTGGGCCGGGACTAGTAGTTCGTTTGAGCAGTTCTTC,CASSWAGTSSSFEQFF
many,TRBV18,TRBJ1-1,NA,TGTGCCAGCTCACCATTCACCGGTGAGGGCACTGAAGCTTTCTTT,CASSPFTGEGTEAFF
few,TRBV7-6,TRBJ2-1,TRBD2,TGTGCCAGCAGCTTACTCTCCCCCTCCCTCAAGGCGGGAGTCCCGGGCAATGAGCAGTTCTTC,CASSLLSPSLKAGVPGNEQFF
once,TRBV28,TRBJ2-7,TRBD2,TGTGCCAGCAGGGAGACTAGCGTACACTACGAGCAGTACTTC,CASRETSVHYEQYF
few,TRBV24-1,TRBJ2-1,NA,TGTGCCACCAGTGACGCGGACAGTTACAATGAGCAGTTCTTC,CATSDADSYNEQFF
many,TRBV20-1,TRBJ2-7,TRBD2,TGCAGTGCTAGAGATACGACTAGCGGGAGGTTTCGGGAGCAGTACTTC,CSARDTTSGRFREQYF
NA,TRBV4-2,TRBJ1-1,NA,TGTGCCAGCAGCCACGAGGTGGGGAACGCTGAAGCTTTCTTT,CASSHEVGNAEAFF
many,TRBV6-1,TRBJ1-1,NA,TGTGCCAGCAGTGAAGCTGAGGTAGAAGCTTTCTTT,CASSEAEVEAFF
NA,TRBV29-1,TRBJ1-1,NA,TGCAGCGTCGTGGGGGACACTGAAGCTTTCTTT,CSVVGDTEAFF
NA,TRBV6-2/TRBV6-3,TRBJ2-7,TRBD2,TGTGCCAGCAGTTACAGGGGGGCTAGCGGGGCGTCCTACGAGCAGTACTTC,CASSYRGASGASYEQYF
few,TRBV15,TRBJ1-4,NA,TGTGCCACCAGCAAGGCAGTTGGGGGCTCGGATGAAAAACTGTTTTTT,CATSKAVGGSDEKLFF
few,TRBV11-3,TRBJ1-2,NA,TGTGCCAGCAGCTCAGTACACCAAGGGGAGGGCTACACCTTC,CASSSVHQGEGYTF
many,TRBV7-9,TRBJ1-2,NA,TGTGCCAGCAGCCCATCTGACAGACATGGCTACACCTTC,CASSPSDRHGYTF
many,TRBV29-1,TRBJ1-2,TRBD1,TGCAGCGTTGAAGCAGGGGGCAACTATGGCTACACCTTC,CSVEAGGNYGYTF
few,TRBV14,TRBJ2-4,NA,TGTGCCAGCAGCCAATCAACGAGCATTCAGTACTTC,CASSQSTSIQYF
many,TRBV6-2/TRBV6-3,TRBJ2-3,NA,TGTGCCAGCAGGTCGCACGGGGCCAACAAGAATACGCAGTATTTT,CASRSHGANKNTQYF
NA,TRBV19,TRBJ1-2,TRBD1,TGTGCCAGTAGTATGCAGGGGGCGATAAACTATGGCTACACCTTC,CASSMQGAINYGYTF
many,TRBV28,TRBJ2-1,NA,TGTGCCAGCAGTAAAGTCAATGAGCAGTTCTTC,CASSKVNEQFF
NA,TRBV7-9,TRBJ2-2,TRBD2,TGTGCCAGCAGCTCACCCAGTCCCAAAGCGGGGGCGAACACCGGGGAGCTGTTTTTT,CASSSPSPKAGANTGELFF
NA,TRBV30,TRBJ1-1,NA,TGTGCCTGGAGAGGACGCCCGGGGGTTAACACTGAAGCTTTCTTT,CAWRGRPGVNTEAFF